These 25 T cell receptor beta chains were all obtained from the same sample, sequenced in a study of cytomegalovirus exposure and HLA in healthy donors. The PCR ran on 60 Vbeta and 13 Jbeta primers. Profiled with immunoSEQ multiplex PCR; TCRdb holds only in-frame clones, not every one. This table holds about 160,000 clones, roughly two thirds found once. The specimen was PBMCs. The source is a woman in her thirties in good health and CMV-seronegative.

The chain joins TRBV7-3 to TRBJ1-2; D call uncertain. V was shortened by 3 bases and J by 2 bases, with 7 bases between the two germline ends. The CDR3 extends over 13 amino acids. Germline V gives CDR1 SGHTA, CDR2 FQGTGA. The CDR3 region has the DNA TGTGCCAGCAGCTTGATGGCCAACTATGGCTACACCTTC. It codes for CASSLMANYGYTF. Using reference TRBV7-3 and TRBJ1-2 for the parts outside the CDR3, the full variable domain is GAGVSQTPSNKVTEKGKYVELRCDPISGHTALYWYRQSLGQGPEFLIYFQGTGAADDSGLPNDRFFAVRPEGSVSTLKIQRTERGDSAVYLCASSLMANYGYTFGSGTRLTVV.

The chain couples TRBV5-4 to TRBJ2-7; D is ambiguous. CDR3 length: 13 amino acids. Germline CDR1 and CDR2: SGHNT and YYREEE (reference sequence). Trimming cost V 4 bases and J 5 bases, with 13 bases left between them. CDR3 amino acids: CASSPTLRDEQYF. The CDR3 region has the DNA TGTGCCAGCAGCCCGACCCTCCGGGACGAGCAGTACTTC.

This sequence joins TRBV7-6 and TRBJ2-7; 9 nucleotides align to TRBD1. V lost 5 bases, J lost 0 bases, and 5 bases stayed unmatched. This CDR3 has 15 amino acids. Germline lookup yields CDR1 SGHVS and CDR2 FNYEAQ. CDR3 residues: CASSTGTGSSYEQYF. The CDR3 DNA reads TGTGCCAGCAGCACCGGGACAGGGAGCTCCTACGAGCAGTACTTC. The variable domain in full, completed from reference TRBV7-6 and TRBJ2-7, reads GAGVSQSPRYKVTKRGQDVALRCDPISGHVSLYWYRQALGQGPEFLTYFNYEAQQDKSGLPNDRFSAERPEGSISTLTIQRTEQRDSAMYRCASSTGTGSSYEQYFGPGTRLTVT.

The chain has TRBV19 and TRBJ2-7; D might be TRBD2 (5 bases). The CDR3 is made up of 15 amino acids. V dropped 1 base and J dropped 1 base, with 11 bases sitting between them. CDR1 and CDR2 (germline): LNHDA, SQIVND (reference sequence). The CDR3 DNA follows: TGTGCCAGTAGTATAGGGTCAGCGGCATCCTACGAGCAGTACTTC. Amino acids: CASSIGSAASYEQYF.

The V and J genes are TRBV27 and TRBJ2-7; 10 bases are a match to TRBD1. The germline CDR1 and CDR2 sequences are MNHEY and SMNVEV (reference sequence). V lost 9 bases to trimming and J lost 5 bases; unmatched junction nucleotides: 7. CDR3 length: 13 residues. The CDR3 DNA sequence: TGTGCCAGTGGGACAGGGGATATCCACGAGCAGTACTTC. Translation gives CASGTGDIHEQYF.

This chain uses TRBV5-4 with TRBJ1-6; D is perhaps TRBD1 (6 bases). Germline V gene sequence: CDR1 SGHNT, CDR2 YYREEE (reference sequence). The CDR3 runs 14 residues. V was trimmed by 7 bases and J by 14 bases, leaving 22 bases between them. CDR3 DNA: TGTGCCAGCCTAGTGGACAGCAGAGCATCGACCCTCCACTTT. Amino acid sequence: CASLVDSRASTLHF.

V usage is TRBV18 and J usage is TRBJ2-4; 7 nucleotides line up with TRBD2. CDR1 KGHSH and CDR2 LQKENI come from the germline V gene. The CDR3 is 16 amino acids. With V trimmed by 1 base and J by 7 bases, 10 bases remained unmatched. CDR3 sequence: CASSPQGTTFPNIQYF. For the CDR3, the DNA is TGTGCCAGCTCACCACAGGGGACTACCTTCCCCAACATTCAGTACTTC.

The gene calls are TRBV20-1 and TRBJ2-7; tentative D call: TRBD1 (5 bases). The CDR3 is 11 residues long. Germline V gene data show CDR1 as DFQATT and CDR2 as SNEGSKA (reference sequence). V was clipped by 6 bases and J by 3 bases, with 9 bases between them. CDR3: CSAIQGYEQYF. DNA for the CDR3: TGCAGTGCCATCCAGGGCTACGAGCAGTACTTC.

The chain recombines TRBV10-3 with TRBJ2-7; possibly TRBD2 for D (5 bases). Germline loops: CDR1 ENHRY, CDR2 SYGVKD. V lost 6 bases to trimming and J lost 2 bases, with 17 bases between them. The CDR3 runs to 15 residues. CDR3 sequence reads: CAISSPGKSTYEQYF. In DNA form, the CDR3 reads TGTGCCATCAGCTCACCGGGAAAATCTACCTACGAGCAGTACTTC.

The J gene is TRBJ2-7, the V gene TRBV7-9; possibly TRBD1 for D (5 bases). V gave up 4 bases and J gave up 1 base, with 8 bases separating them. The germline CDR1 and CDR2 sequences are SEHNR and FQNEAQ (reference sequence). The CDR3 is 13 amino acids. The CDR3 region is CASSSTESYEQYF. CDR3 nucleotide sequence: TGTGCCAGCAGCTCGACAGAATCCTACGAGCAGTACTTC.

V and J are TRBV13 and TRBJ2-7; perhaps TRBD2 as D (5 bases). CDR3 length equals 13 residues. Germline values: CDR1 PRHDT, CDR2 FYEKMQ (reference sequence). Trimming took off 8 bases at V and 3 bases at J, with 14 bases between the two ends. The DNA of the CDR3 is TGTGCCAGCTCCAAGCGGCAAGACTACGAGCAGTACTTC. Its protein is CASSKRQDYEQYF.

This clone was detected a few times. The V call is TRBV28, the J call TRBJ2-7, with 8 bases matching TRBD1. Germline lookup yields CDR1 MDHEN and CDR2 SYDVKM. CDR3 size: 14 residues. With 0 bases clipped from V and 5 bases from J, the junction kept 3 bases outside the gene matches. CDR3 sequence (DNA): TGTGCCAGCAGTTTATGGGACAGGGACCACGAGCAGTACTTC. Its protein is CASSLWDRDHEQYF.

The table lists this clone with a few counts. The CDR3: CASRSSTGPAGEQYF. CDR3 nucleotides: TGTGCCAGCAGATCCTCAACTGGGCCTGCGGGGGAGCAGTACTTC. The chain joins TRBV5-4 to TRBJ2-7; the D gene is possibly TRBD2 (6 bases). This CDR3 is built from 15 residues. The germline gives CDR1 SGHNT, CDR2 YYREEE (reference sequence). Deletions cut 5 bases from V and 7 bases from J, with 22 bases between.

CDR3 loop: CASSFRPTGEQYF. The CDR3 DNA reads as TGTGCCAGCAGCTTTCGACCCACAGGCGAGCAGTACTTC. The rearrangement uses TRBV27 and TRBJ2-7; tentatively, D is TRBD1 (5 bases). The CDR3 is made up of 13 amino acids. The germline V gene has CDR1 MNHEY and CDR2 SMNVEV (reference sequence). With 6 bases removed from V and 6 bases from J, the gap between germline ends came to 15 bases.

Details on this clone: This sample also contains other DNA sequences that code for the same CDR3. This chain connects TRBV9 to TRBJ2-7; weak D call: TRBD2 (5 bases). CDR1 is SGDLS, CDR2 YYNGEE, per germline. V lost 3 bases to trimming and J lost 1 base, with 8 bases between them. The CDR3 has 13 amino acids. Here the CDR3 DNA reads TGTGCCAGCAGCGCACGGGAATCCTACGAGCAGTACTTC. Its protein product is CASSARESYEQYF.

This clone was recorded a few times. The J gene is TRBJ1-6, the V gene TRBV6-1; 7 bases fit TRBD1. V was clipped by 10 bases and J by 7 bases; unmatched bases: 7. Looked up from germline, CDR1 is MNHNS and CDR2 is SASEGT. CDR3 length: 13 amino acids. The CDR3 DNA reads as TGTGCCACCCACCGGGACAGCAATTCACCCCTCCACTTT. It translates to CATHRDSNSPLHF.

The chain is built from TRBV15 and TRBJ2-1; possible D gene TRBD2, 5 bases. V lost 3 bases and J lost 5, with 17 bases in between. The V gene's germline CDR1 is LNHNV and CDR2 YYDKDF (reference sequence). The CDR3 extends over 16 amino acids. The CDR3 nucleotides are TGTGCCACCAGCAGTCGGATGGCGGGCGGCAACAATGAGCAGTTCTTC. It codes for CATSSRMAGGNNEQFF.

This clone was counted between two and nine times. The genes are TRBV10-3 and TRBJ2-7; tentative D call: TRBD1 (5 bases). The length of the CDR3 is 13 residues. The ends were cut back, 7 bases at V and 3 bases at J, with 13 bases in the middle. CDR1 and CDR2 (germline): ENHRY, SYGVKD. As DNA, the CDR3 is TGTGCCATCACCGACATAGGGGTCTACGAGCAGTACTTC. It is translated as CAITDIGVYEQYF.

On this clone itself: Germline is not matched at one junction end, which may reflect a read error. The rearrangement uses TRBV9 and TRBJ2-5, with D maybe TRBD1 (6 bases). Per germline, CDR1 SGDLS and CDR2 YYNGEE. CDR3 length: 13 amino acids. The CDR3 region has the DNA TGTGCCGGCAGCATAAATCAGGGGGAGACCCAGTACTTC. Translation gives CAGSINQGETQYF.

This clone appeared a few times. The J gene is TRBJ1-5, the V gene TRBV6-1; D is unresolved. Trimming left V 5 bases short and J 3 bases short, with 8 bases between. The germline CDR1 and CDR2 sequences are MNHNS and SASEGT. This CDR3 region has 13 residues. The CDR3 sequence is CASSWRVNQPQHF. The CDR3 DNA reads TGTGCCAGCAGTTGGAGGGTCAATCAGCCCCAGCATTTT.

The V call is TRBV28, the J call TRBJ1-2; 10 bases align to TRBD1. V was pared by 6 bases and J by 4 bases, with 8 bases of the junction left unmatched. The CDR3 length is 15 residues. Germline V gene data show CDR1 as MDHEN and CDR2 as SYDVKM. The CDR3 bases are TGTGCCAGCAGGGTGACAGGGGGCGGTGGCTATGGCTACACCTTC. This codes for CASRVTGGGGYGYTF.

The chain combines TRBV28 with TRBJ1-5, with D possibly matching TRBD1 (6 bases). The CDR3 runs 13 residues. V gave up 5 bases and J gave up 7 bases, with 12 bases separating them. Germline V gene lookup returns CDR1 MDHEN and CDR2 SYDVKM. The DNA of the CDR3 is TGTGCCAGCAGTCGACGGACAGTGCAGCCCCAGCATTTT. Protein sequence: CASSRRTVQPQHF.

This chain connects TRBV5-6 to TRBJ1-6; D might be TRBD1 (5 bases). V was cut by 4 bases and J by 5 bases, with 19 bases left in between. The CDR3 sequence is 17 residues long. The germline V gene has CDR1 SGHDT and CDR2 YYEEEE. In nucleotides, the CDR3 is TGTGCCAGCAGCCCCCGAGGGGAGGACTGGGATAATTCACCCCTCCACTTT. It is translated as CASSPRGEDWDNSPLHF. Together with reference TRBV5-6 and TRBJ1-6, the CDR3 gives the full variable domain: DAGVTQSPTHLIKTRGQQVTLRCSPKSGHDTVSWYQQALGQGPQFIFQYYEEEERQRGNFPDRFSGHQFPNYSSELNVNALLLGDSALYLCASSPRGEDWDNSPLHFGNGTRLTVT.

The J gene is TRBJ2-3, the V gene TRBV20-1; D is perhaps TRBD2 (5 bases). CDR1 is DFQATT, CDR2 SNEGSKA, per germline (reference sequence). The V gene lost 0 bases and the J gene lost 9 bases, with 7 bases spanning the gap. The CDR3 is 11 amino acids. CDR3 protein: CSAREGVTQYF. CDR3 bases: TGCAGTGCTAGAGAGGGAGTGACGCAGTATTTT.

This chain connects TRBV5-1 to TRBJ1-6; 9 bases align to TRBD1. Trimming removed 5 bases from V and 7 bases from J; junction bases left unmatched: 4. The CDR3 has 14 residues. The germline V gene encodes CDR1 SGHRS and CDR2 YFSETQ. CDR3 DNA: TGCGCCAGCAGGTCCGGGACAGGGAATTCACCCCTCCACTTT. Encoded protein: CASRSGTGNSPLHF.